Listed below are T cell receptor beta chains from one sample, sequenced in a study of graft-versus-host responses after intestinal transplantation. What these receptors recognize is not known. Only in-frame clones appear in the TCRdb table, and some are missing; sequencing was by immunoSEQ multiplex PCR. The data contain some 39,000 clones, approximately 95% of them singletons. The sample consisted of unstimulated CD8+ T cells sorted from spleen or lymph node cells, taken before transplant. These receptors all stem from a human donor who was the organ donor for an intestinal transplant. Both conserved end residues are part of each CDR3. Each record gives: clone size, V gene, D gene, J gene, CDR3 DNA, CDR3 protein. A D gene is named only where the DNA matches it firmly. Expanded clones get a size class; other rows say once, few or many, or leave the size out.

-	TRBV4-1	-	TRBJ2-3	TGCGCCAGCAGCCAAGAAGGTCATATGCCCACAGATACGCAGTATTTT	CASSQEGHMPTDTQYF
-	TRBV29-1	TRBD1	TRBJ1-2	TGCAGCGTTGAAGCGGCAGGGGGAATCGGCACCTTC	CSVEAAGGIGTF
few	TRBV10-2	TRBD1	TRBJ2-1	TGCGCCAGCATCGGTGGGACAGGGGTATATGAGCAGTTCTTC	CASIGGTGVYEQFF
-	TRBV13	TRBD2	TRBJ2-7	TGTGCCAGCAGCCCTTGGGGGGGGAAGGACTACGAGCAGTACTTC	CASSPWGGKDYEQYF
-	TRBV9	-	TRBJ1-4	TGTGCCTCACAGGGTGGCAATGAAAAACTGTTTTTT	CASQGGNEKLFF
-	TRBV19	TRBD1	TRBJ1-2	TGTGCCATCGGATCGGGACAGCCGACCTCTTCTAACTATGGCTACACCTTC	CAIGSGQPTSSNYGYTF
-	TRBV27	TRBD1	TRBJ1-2	TGTGCCAGCAGTCCCGGAATAACAGGGGTCCCATTAATCGATGGCTACACCTTC	CASSPGITGVPLIDGYTF
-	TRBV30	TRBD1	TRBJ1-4	TGTGCCGGAGGGACAGGGATAGAAAAACTGTTTTTT	CAGGTGIEKLFF
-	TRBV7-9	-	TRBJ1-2	TGTGCCAGCAGCTTAATTTCTGATGGCTACACCTTC	CASSLISDGYTF
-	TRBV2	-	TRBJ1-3	TGTGCCAGCAGTGAGGTGGCAGGGGACACCATATATTTT	CASSEVAGDTIYF
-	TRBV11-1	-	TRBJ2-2	TGTGCCAGCAGGAAGCGGACGAACACCGGGGAGCTGTTTTTT	CASRKRTNTGELFF
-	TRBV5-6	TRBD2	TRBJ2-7	TGTGCCAGCAGCATGGGACTAGCGGCACCCTACGAGCAGTACTTC	CASSMGLAAPYEQYF
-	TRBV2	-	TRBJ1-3	TGTGCCAGCAGTGAAGGACCTTCGCCTTTGGGAAACACCATATATTTT	CASSEGPSPLGNTIYF
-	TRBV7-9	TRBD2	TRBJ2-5	TGTGCCAGCAGCTCGGGACTAGCACTGCTCCAAGAGACCCAGTACTTC	CASSSGLALLQETQYF
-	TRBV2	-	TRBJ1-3	TGTGCCAGCAGGATTAGCCGGGGGGGCTCTGGAAACACCATATATTTT	CASRISRGGSGNTIYF
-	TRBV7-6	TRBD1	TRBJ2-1	TGTGCCAGCAGCGCGGGGACAGGGATTAGGTACAATGAGCAGTTCTTC	CASSAGTGIRYNEQFF
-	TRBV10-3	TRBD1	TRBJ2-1	TGTGCCATCAGTGAGACCTGGGACAGGGCCAATGAGCAGTTCTTC	CAISETWDRANEQFF
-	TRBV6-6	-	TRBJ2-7	TGTGCCAGCAGTCTGTTAGCGGAGGGGCGGGACGAGCAGTACTTC	CASSLLAEGRDEQYF
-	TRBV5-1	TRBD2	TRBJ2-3	TGCGCCAGCAGCCCCCCGAGGATGCGGGGGGGCAGGTCAGATACGCAGTATTTT	CASSPPRMRGGRSDTQYF
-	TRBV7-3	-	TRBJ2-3	TGTGCCAGCAGCCACACAGGGGGGGCAGATACGCAGTATTTT	CASSHTGGADTQYF
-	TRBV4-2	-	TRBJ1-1	TGTGCCAGCAGCCAAGAACGGCAGGGAGTCACTGAAGCTTTCTTT	CASSQERQGVTEAFF
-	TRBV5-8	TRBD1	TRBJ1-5	TGTGCCAGCAGCTTTCGACAGGGGGATCAGCCCCAGCATTTT	CASSFRQGDQPQHF
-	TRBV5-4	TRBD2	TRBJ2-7	TGTGCCAGCAGCTTAGCGGGGGGACCCTCCTACGAGCAGTACTTC	CASSLAGGPSYEQYF
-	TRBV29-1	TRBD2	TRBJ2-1	TGCAGCGTTGAAACTAGCGGGGGCTACAATGAGCAGTTCTTC	CSVETSGGYNEQFF
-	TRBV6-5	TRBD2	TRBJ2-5	TGTGCCAGCAGCTACGGACTAGCGGGCCGCGGGGAGACCCAGTACTTC	CASSYGLAGRGETQYF
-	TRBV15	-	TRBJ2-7	TGTGCCACCAGCTCACCAGCATCAGTACCCGAGCAGTACTTC	CATSSPASVPEQYF
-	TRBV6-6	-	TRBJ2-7	TGTGCCACTGCGGACTCAATCTACGAGCAGTACTTC	CATADSIYEQYF
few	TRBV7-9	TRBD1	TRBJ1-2	TGTGCCAGCAGCTTACCCTGGGACAGGGAATATGGCTACACCTTC	CASSLPWDREYGYTF
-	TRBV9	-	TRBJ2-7	TGTGCCAGCAGCCCCGGAGGGTACGAGCAGTACTTC	CASSPGGYEQYF
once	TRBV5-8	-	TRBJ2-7	TGTGCCAGCAGCTGGGACGCCAGCTCCTACGAGCAGTACTTC	CASSWDASSYEQYF
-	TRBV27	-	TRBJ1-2	TGTGCCAGCAGTTTATATCCAGATGGCTATGGCTACACCTTC	CASSLYPDGYGYTF
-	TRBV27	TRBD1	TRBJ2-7	TGTGCCAGCAGTTTGCAGGACAGGGGTTCCTACGAGCAGTACTTC	CASSLQDRGSYEQYF
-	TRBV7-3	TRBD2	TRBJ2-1	TGTGCCAGCAGCCTAGCGGGGGGCTATGAGCAGTTCTTC	CASSLAGGYEQFF
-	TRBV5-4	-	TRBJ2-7	TGTGCCAGCAGCTTTCGAGGGGGGGCCGGCTACGAGCAGTACTTC	CASSFRGGAGYEQYF
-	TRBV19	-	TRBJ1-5	TGTGCCACCACGGAGGTCACGGGCGCCCCCAATCAGCCCCAGCATTTT	CATTEVTGAPNQPQHF
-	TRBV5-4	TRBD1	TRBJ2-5	TGTGCCAGCAGCTTGGGACAGGGATTCGAGACCCAGTACTTC	CASSLGQGFETQYF
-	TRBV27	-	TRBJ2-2	TGTGCCAGCAGCCCCACGGGGGGCCGGGAGCTGTTTTTT	CASSPTGGRELFF
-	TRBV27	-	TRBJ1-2	TGTGCCAGCAGGATCAGTATCGGCTATGGCTACACCTTC	CASRISIGYGYTF
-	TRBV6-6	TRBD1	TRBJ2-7	TGTGCCAGCAGTCATTCAGGGGGCGGCCACGAGCAGTACTTC	CASSHSGGGHEQYF
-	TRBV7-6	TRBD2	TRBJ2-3	TGTGCCAGCAGCTTGGCCTTAGCGGGGCATAGCACAGATACGCAGTATTTT	CASSLALAGHSTDTQYF
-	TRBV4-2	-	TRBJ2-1	TGTGCCAGCAGCCTCCGGGACTTCTCCTACAATGAGCAGTTCTTC	CASSLRDFSYNEQFF